The 14 T cell receptor beta chains given below trace back to one sample, sequenced in a study of regulatory T cells in long-lasting Graves disease. Time point specified: newly diagnosed GD, antithyroid drugs for less than 3 months. PBMCs provided the RNA from which the TCR library was made. Relying on iRepertoire HTBI primers and Arm-PCR of CDR3 regions, the team built TCR beta libraries. TCRdb recomputed calls from the multiplex PCR reads with MiXCR, one row per CDR3 protein. The repertoire consists of more than 300,000 distinct CDR3 sequences, with 10% to 15% occurring once and the leading ten covering approximately 17%. Separately, the same data were catalogued under a study of T cells in Graves' hyperthyroidism and ophthalmopathy.

The specimen was peripheral blood mononuclear cells (PBMCs), collected at new diagnosis, from a patient treated with antithyroid drugs. The source of these receptors is a woman under 30 with Graves disease.

The chain uses TRBV28 and TRBJ2-7; D is ambiguous. Trimming pared 1 base from V and 3 bases from J, leaving 10 bases between. CDR3 length equals 14 residues. Germline-derived CDR1 and CDR2 are MDHEN and SYDVKM. The CDR3 nucleotides read TGTGCCAGCAGTTTATCCGGGTTTAACTACGAGCAGTACTTC. Amino acids: CASSLSGFNYEQYF. The full variable domain, its missing parts supplied by reference TRBV28 and TRBJ2-7, is DVKVTQSSRYLVKRTGEKVFLECVQDMDHENMFWYRQDPGLGLRLIYFSYDVKMKEKGDIPEGYSVSREKKERFSLILESASTNQTSMYLCASSLSGFNYEQYFGPGTRLTVT.

The J gene is TRBJ1-1, the V gene TRBV4-3, with no clear D. Germline CDR1 is LGHNA and CDR2 is YSLEER. Trimming shortened V by 0 bases and J by 7 bases, and 9 bases separated the two germline ends. CDR3 length: 13 amino acids. The CDR3 DNA reads TGCGCCAGCAGCCAAGAAATTGGGGATGAAGCTTTCTTT. Translation: CASSQEIGDEAFF.

This clonotype has a handful of counts. The chain employs TRBV29-1 and TRBJ1-2; D is unresolved. V gave up 5 bases and J gave up 8 bases, with 15 bases separating them. Germline V gene sequence: CDR1 SQVTM, CDR2 ANQGSEA. This CDR3 has 12 residues. The DNA for the CDR3 is TGCAGCGTTCGCGAAGGCGTATTGGGCTACACCTTC. Protein: CSVREGVLGYTF.

This clonotype was seen a few times. The junction and the germline gene differ at one end; a read error may be behind it. The genes are TRBV29-1 and TRBJ2-1; 12 bases align to TRBD1. Per germline, CDR1 SQVTM and CDR2 ANQGSEA. The CDR3 runs 14 residues. DNA of the CDR3: TGTAATTCTATCGGGACAGGGGGCTCAGATGAGCAGTTCTTC. Its protein product is CNSIGTGGSDEQFF.

This clonotype was observed many times. This chain links TRBV12-3 or TRBV12-4 with TRBJ2-3, with D uncertain. The CDR3 totals 11 residues. V lost 6 bases and J lost 6, with 7 bases in between. The CDR3 sequence is CASRKADTQYF. The CDR3 nucleotides are TGTGCCAGCAGAAAAGCGGATACGCAGTATTTT.

The genes are TRBV20-1 and TRBJ1-5; weak D call: TRBD1 (5 bases). CDR1 and CDR2 (germline): DFQATT, SNEGSKA (reference sequence). The germline V and J ends were trimmed by 6 bases and 1 base, with 7 bases remaining between them. The CDR3 covers 12 residues. Here the CDR3 reads CSARTSNQPQHF. Here the CDR3 DNA reads TGCAGTGCCCGGACAAGCAATCAGCCCCAGCATTTT.

At least ten counts were recorded for this clonotype. This chain links TRBV10-3 with TRBJ1-2; weak D call: TRBD1 (5 bases). From germline, CDR1 is ENHRY and CDR2 SYGVKD. This CDR3 has 11 residues. V lost 10 bases and J 6 bases, leaving 12 bases between the germline ends. Here the CDR3 reads CATQGADGYTF. The DNA of the CDR3 is TGTGCCACCCAGGGTGCTGATGGCTACACCTTC.

The sample holds many counts of this clonotype. The chain combines TRBV28 with TRBJ2-5, with D unclear. The CDR3 consists of 13 residues. Deletions cut 3 bases from V and 4 bases from J, with 9 bases between. Germline CDR1 is MDHEN and CDR2 is SYDVKM. The CDR3 region has the DNA TGTGCCAGCAGTTTGCGGCAGGTAGAGACCCAGTACTTC. This sequence encodes CASSLRQVETQYF.

There are many counts of this clonotype. The V gene is TRBV30, the J gene TRBJ2-2, with 7 bases aligning to TRBD2. The germline CDR1 and CDR2 sequences are GTSNPN and SVGIG (reference sequence). CDR3 length: 13 amino acids. After removal of 4 bases from V and 4 bases from J, the junction contained 3 bases not matched to a gene. The CDR3 DNA sequence: TGTGCCTGGACGATAGCGGGCACCGGGGAGCTGTTTTTT. This gives the protein CAWTIAGTGELFF.

Remarks on this clonotype: This may be a read error, as it is one base from a much larger clone. The rearrangement links TRBV7-9 to TRBJ2-5; 8 bases match TRBD1. The germline V gene has CDR1 SEHNR and CDR2 FQNEAQ (reference sequence). The CDR3 has 14 amino acids. Here the CDR3 reads CTSSYTGGRETQYF. CDR3 nucleotides: TGTACCAGCAGCTATACAGGGGGGCGTGAGACCCAGTACTTC. Full variable domain (outside the CDR3, taken from reference TRBV7-9 and TRBJ2-5): DTGVSQNPRHKITKRGQNVTFRCDPISEHNRLYWYRQTLGQGPEFLTYFQNEAQLEKSRLLSDRFSAERPKGSFSTLEIQRTEQGDSAMYLCTSSYTGGRETQYFGPGTRLLVL.

The chain uses TRBV20-1 and TRBJ2-5; TRBD2 might be the D (6 bases). The V and J ends lost 4 bases and 3 bases respectively, with 33 bases between them. The CDR3 loop spans 20 amino acids. Germline CDR1 and CDR2: DFQATT and SNEGSKA (reference sequence). CDR3 nucleotide sequence: TGCAGTGCTACGAGGGGACCCCGGGTAGGCGGGGCTTTCTATGAAGAGACCCAGTACTTC. Amino acid sequence: CSATRGPRVGGAFYEETQYF.

Comments on this clonotype: This may be a read error: a much more frequent sequence differs by one nucleotide. For the CDR3, the DNA is TGTGCCAGCAGCTCAGCGCTAAGGATTCAAGAGACCCAGTACTTC. It encodes CASSSALRIQETQYF. The rearrangement joins TRBV7-9 to TRBJ2-5; D gene unclear. With 4 bases removed from V and 2 bases from J, the gap between germline ends came to 14 bases. CDR3 length: 15 residues. Germline CDR1 reads SEHNR; CDR2 reads FQNEAQ (reference sequence).

The table lists this clonotype with many counts. The DNA of the CDR3 is TGTGCCAGCAGCTCCGTTCTCGCGGCGGGCGAGCAGTTCTTC. Its protein product is CASSSVLAAGEQFF. J is TRBJ2-1 and V is TRBV11-2, with a tentative D call TRBD2 (5 bases). Germline V gene data show CDR1 as SGHAT and CDR2 as FQNNGV. This CDR3 spans 14 amino acids. Trimming cost V 4 bases and J 10 bases, with 17 bases left between them. The full variable domain, its missing parts supplied by reference TRBV11-2 and TRBJ2-1, is EAGVAQSPRYKIIEKRQSVAFWCNPISGHATLYWYQQILGQGPKLLIQFQNNGVVDDSQLPKDRFSAERLKGVDSTLKIQPAKLEDSAVYLCASSSVLAAGEQFFGPGTRLTVL.

This clonotype was observed a single time. A single base is all that separates this from a far larger clone, so a read error is likely. The rearrangement uses TRBV11-2 and TRBJ2-7, with D perhaps matching TRBD1 or TRBD2 (5 bases each). Between the trimmed V and J ends, which lost 6 bases and 1 base, there was a span of 13 bases. Germline-derived CDR1 and CDR2 are SGHAT and FQNNGV. The CDR3 totals 14 residues. For the CDR3, the DNA is TGTGCCAGCAGGACCGGGGCAGTGTCCTACGAGCAGTACTTC. Protein product: CASRTGAVSYEQYF. Variable domain in full (rest from reference TRBV11-2 and TRBJ2-7): EAGVAQSPRYKIIEKRQSVAFWCNPISGHATLYWYQQILGQGPKLLIQFQNNGVVDDSQLPKDRFSAERLKGVDSTLKIQPAKLEDSAVYLCASRTGAVSYEQYFGPGTRLTVT.